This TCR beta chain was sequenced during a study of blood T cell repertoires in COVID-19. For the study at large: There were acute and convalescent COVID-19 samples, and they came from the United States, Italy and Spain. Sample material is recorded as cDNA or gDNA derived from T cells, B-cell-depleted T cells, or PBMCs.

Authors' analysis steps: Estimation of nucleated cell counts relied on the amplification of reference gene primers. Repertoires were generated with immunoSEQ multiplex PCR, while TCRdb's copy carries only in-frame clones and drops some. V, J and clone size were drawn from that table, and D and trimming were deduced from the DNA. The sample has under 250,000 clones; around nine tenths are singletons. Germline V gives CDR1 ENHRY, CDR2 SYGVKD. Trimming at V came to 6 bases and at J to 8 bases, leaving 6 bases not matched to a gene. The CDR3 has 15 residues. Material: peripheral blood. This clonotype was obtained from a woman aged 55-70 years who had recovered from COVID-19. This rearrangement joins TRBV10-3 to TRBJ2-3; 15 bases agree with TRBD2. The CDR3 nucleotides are TGTGCCATCAGCAAAAGGACTAGCGGGGGGGTTACGCAGTATTTT. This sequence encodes CAISKRTSGGVTQYF.